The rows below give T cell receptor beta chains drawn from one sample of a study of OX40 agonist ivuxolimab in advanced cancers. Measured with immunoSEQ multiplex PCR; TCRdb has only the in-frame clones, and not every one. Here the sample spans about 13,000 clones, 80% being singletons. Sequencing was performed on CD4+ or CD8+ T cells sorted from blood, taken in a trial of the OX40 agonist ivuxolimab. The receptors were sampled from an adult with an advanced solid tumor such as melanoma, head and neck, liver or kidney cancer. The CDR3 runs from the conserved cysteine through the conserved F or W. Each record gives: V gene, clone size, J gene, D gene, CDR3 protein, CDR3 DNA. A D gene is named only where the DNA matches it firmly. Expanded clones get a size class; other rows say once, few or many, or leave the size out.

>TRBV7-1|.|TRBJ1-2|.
CASSTDEGKTYGYTF
TGTGCCAGCAGCACCGACGAGGGAAAGACCTATGGCTACACCTTC
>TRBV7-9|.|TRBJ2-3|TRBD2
CASSWTSGGSDTQYF
TGTGCCAGCAGCTGGACTAGCGGGGGGTCAGATACGCAGTATTTT
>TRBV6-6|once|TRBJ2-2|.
CASSYSPNTGELFF
TGTGCCAGCAGTTACAGTCCGAACACCGGGGAGCTGTTTTTT
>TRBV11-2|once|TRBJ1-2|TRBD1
CASSSQPGQGESYTF
TGTGCCAGCAGCTCTCAACCGGGACAGGGGGAGAGCTACACCTTC
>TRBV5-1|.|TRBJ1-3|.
CASSLGQENSGNTIYF
TGCGCCAGCAGCTTGGGACAGGAGAACTCTGGAAACACCATATATTTT
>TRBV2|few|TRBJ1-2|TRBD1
CASSADRGTYGYTF
TGTGCCAGCAGTGCAGACAGGGGGACCTATGGCTACACCTTC
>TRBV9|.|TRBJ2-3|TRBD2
CASSVGGSGSRDTQYF
TGTGCCAGCAGCGTAGGCGGTAGCGGGAGTCGTGATACGCAGTATTTT
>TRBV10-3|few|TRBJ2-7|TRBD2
CAISDTTSGSSYEQYF
TGTGCCATCAGTGACACGACTAGCGGAAGCTCCTACGAGCAGTACTTC
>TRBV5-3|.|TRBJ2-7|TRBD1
CARVDRGDEQYF
TGTGCCAGAGTCGACAGGGGGGACGAGCAGTACTTC
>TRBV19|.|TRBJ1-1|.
CASSIGGLNTEAFF
TGTGCCAGTAGTATAGGTGGACTGAACACTGAAGCTTTCTTT
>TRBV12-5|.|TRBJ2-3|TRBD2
CASGFPLAGGPDGDTQYF
TGTGCTAGTGGTTTCCCACTAGCGGGAGGGCCTGACGGAGATACGCAGTATTTT